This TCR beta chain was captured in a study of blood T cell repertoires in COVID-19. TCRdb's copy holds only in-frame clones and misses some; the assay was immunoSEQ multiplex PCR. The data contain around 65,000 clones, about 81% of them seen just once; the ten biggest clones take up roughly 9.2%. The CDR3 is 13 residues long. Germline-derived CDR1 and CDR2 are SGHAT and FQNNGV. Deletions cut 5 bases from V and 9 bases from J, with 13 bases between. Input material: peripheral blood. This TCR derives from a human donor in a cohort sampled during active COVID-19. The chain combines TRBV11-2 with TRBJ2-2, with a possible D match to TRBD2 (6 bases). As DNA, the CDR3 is TGTGCCAGCAGCCAGAACGGGAGAAGGGAGCTGTTTTTT. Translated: CASSQNGRRELFF. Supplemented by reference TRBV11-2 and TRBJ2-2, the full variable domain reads EAGVAQSPRYKIIEKRQSVAFWCNPISGHATLYWYQQILGQGPKLLIQFQNNGVVDDSQLPKDRFSAERLKGVDSTLKIQPAKLEDSAVYLCASSQNGRRELFFGEGSRLTVL.